This T cell receptor (beta chain) emerged from a study of monozygotic twins with inflammatory bowel disease. TCRdb re-analyzed the 5' RACE reads; it lists each CDR3 protein once, without DNA. This sample's table has a few hundred thousand distinct CDR3 sequences. The CDR3 sequence is 14 residues long. Germline V gene sequence: CDR1 SGHNT, CDR2 YYREEE (reference sequence). This sequence joins TRBV5-4 and TRBJ1-2; TCRdb picks TRBD1, but there is no DNA to check that call. This TCR was recovered from a human donor with ulcerative colitis or Crohn's disease, or a healthy co-twin of an affected twin (not recorded which). Specimen: blood. Here the CDR3 reads CASSPRTGFYGYTF.